This T cell receptor beta chain was sequenced in a study of CD8+ T cells in alopecia areata. Across the whole study: Tofacitinib therapy took 6 to 18 months; 6 months off drug came after.

This clone appeared a few times. Its cognate antigen is unknown. Lesional scalp punch biopsies and peripheral blood came from alopecia areata patients. Sequencing used cDNA as its template, made by extracting RNA and reverse transcribing it. TCRdb's copy holds only in-frame clones and misses some; the assay was immunoSEQ multiplex PCR. The sample lists roughly 250,000 clones; 67% were seen once. General study results and limits: Resident alphabeta T-cell populations of normal skin are likewise subject to sequencing in scalp samples. Lesional tissue from the scalp (especially in alopecia totalis/universalis) showed higher clonality than normal scalp.

With 5 bases removed from V and 5 bases from J, the gap between germline ends came to 12 bases. This CDR3 is 13 amino acids long. CDR1 is SEHNR, CDR2 FQNEAQ, per germline (reference sequence). The source material was CD4+ T cells sorted from blood, sampled at week 0. The gene calls are TRBV7-9 and TRBJ2-5, with a tentative D call TRBD1 (6 bases). This TCR was sampled from a human donor with alopecia areata. CDR3 DNA: TGTGCCAGCAGCACTTCCAGGGGTGAGACCCAGTACTTC. Residues: CASSTSRGETQYF.